A single sample is the source of the 15 T cell receptor beta chains below, sequenced in a study of beta chain features in type 1 diabetes. The investigators reverse transcribed all of the isolated RNA, so they sequenced expressed TCRB transcripts. Method: immunoSEQ multiplex PCR; TCRdb's copy keeps in-frame clones and lacks some. The table lists 35,000 to 45,000 clones, 64% of them singletons. Sequenced input: Tregs from blood. These receptor sequences come from a woman in her 30s in good health.

The chain links TRBV11-1 to TRBJ2-2; perhaps TRBD1 as D (6 bases). Trimming took 5 bases from V and 3 from J, leaving 10 bases between them. This CDR3 contains 14 residues. Germline V gene lookup returns CDR1 SGHAT and CDR2 FQDESV (reference sequence). The CDR3, as DNA: TGTGCCAGCAGCCCCCGACAGGACACCGGGGAGCTGTTTTTT. Protein product: CASSPRQDTGELFF. Drawing the rest from reference TRBV11-1 and TRBJ2-2, the complete variable domain is EAEVAQSPRYKITEKSQAVAFWCDPISGHATLYWYRQILGQGPELLVQFQDESVVDDSQLPKDRFSAERLKGVDSTLKIQPAELGDSAMYLCASSPRQDTGELFFGEGSRLTVL.

This clone was detected a few times. The chain couples TRBV19 to TRBJ2-2, with TRBD2 matching over 8 bases. The CDR3 loop spans 14 amino acids. Per germline, CDR1 LNHDA and CDR2 SQIVND (reference sequence). V shed 5 bases, J shed 4 bases, and the junction held 3 bases outside the gene matches. CDR3 loop: CASSQGLGTGELFF. CDR3 coding DNA: TGTGCCAGTAGTCAGGGACTAGGCACCGGGGAGCTGTTTTTT.

The chain combines TRBV2 with TRBJ2-1; 10 bases are a match to TRBD1. The CDR3 is 15 amino acids. Trimming removed 3 bases from V and 8 bases from J; junction bases left unmatched: 7. Looked up from germline, CDR1 is SNHLY and CDR2 is FYNNEI. CDR3 coding DNA: TGTGCCAGCAGTGATCTGACAGGGGGCATCCATGAGCAGTTCTTC. Translation: CASSDLTGGIHEQFF.

The rearrangement uses TRBV7-2 and TRBJ2-7, with 8 bases that match TRBD2. V was clipped by 1 base and J by 1 base; unmatched bases: 12. Germline V CDR1 and CDR2: SGHTA, FQGNSA. This CDR3 region has 18 residues. The CDR3 DNA reads as TGTGCCAGCAGCTTAGTTAACCCACGAGCGGGAGCGTCCTACGAGCAGTACTTC. The encoded protein is CASSLVNPRAGASYEQYF. Combining the CDR3 with reference TRBV7-2 and TRBJ2-7 gives the whole variable domain GAGVSQSPSNKVTEKGKDVELRCDPISGHTALYWYRQSLGQGLEFLIYFQGNSAPDKSGLPSDRFSAERTGGSVSTLTIQRTQQEDSAVYLCASSLVNPRAGASYEQYFGPGTRLTVT.

V gene TRBV28 combines with J gene TRBJ2-1; D might be TRBD2 (5 bases). Trimming removed 5 bases from V and 9 bases from J, with 23 bases in between. The CDR3 contains 16 residues. Germline values: CDR1 MDHEN, CDR2 SYDVKM. The CDR3 DNA follows: TGTGCCAGCAGTCCTTGGGAACTAGGACCCTATGGTGAGCAGTTCTTC. As protein: CASSPWELGPYGEQFF. Variable domain in full (rest from reference TRBV28 and TRBJ2-1): DVKVTQSSRYLVKRTGEKVFLECVQDMDHENMFWYRQDPGLGLRLIYFSYDVKMKEKGDIPEGYSVSREKKERFSLILESASTNQTSMYLCASSPWELGPYGEQFFGPGTRLTVL.

V is TRBV6-1 and J is TRBJ1-4; TRBD1 agrees at 7 bases. Losses at the gene ends were 7 bases for V and 0 bases for J; bases not matched to a gene: 5. Germline V gives CDR1 MNHNS, CDR2 SASEGT. This CDR3 is built from 15 residues. DNA for the CDR3: TGTGCCAGCAATCCCGGGACAGCAACTAATGAAAAACTGTTTTTT. Protein: CASNPGTATNEKLFF.

The chain recombines TRBV19 with TRBJ2-7, with TRBD2 matching 13 bases. The CDR3 consists of 14 residues. J gave up 7 bases and V 5 bases, and 5 bases lay outside the gene matches. CDR1 LNHDA and CDR2 SQIVND come from the germline V gene (reference sequence). The CDR3 sequence: CASSVGLAGREQYF. CDR3 DNA sequence: TGTGCCAGTAGTGTGGGACTAGCGGGACGGGAGCAGTACTTC.

CDR3 amino acids: CASSRTGSIIQYF. DNA for the CDR3: TGTGCCAGCAGCAGGACAGGGAGTATCATTCAGTACTTC. The V gene is TRBV27, the J gene TRBJ2-4; 8 bases map to TRBD1. V dropped 6 bases and J dropped 9; count of bases not matched to a gene: 7. The V gene's germline CDR1 is MNHEY and CDR2 SMNVEV (reference sequence). The CDR3 spans 13 residues.

V and J are TRBV7-2 and TRBJ1-5; 7 nucleotides match TRBD1. Trimming cost V 5 bases and J 5 bases; bases outside gene matches: 9. The CDR3 totals 15 residues. Germline V lookup: CDR1 SGHTA, CDR2 FQGNSA. Here the CDR3 reads CASSQTTGVYQPQHF. For the CDR3, the DNA is TGTGCCAGCAGCCAAACAACAGGGGTGTATCAGCCCCAGCATTTT.

This chain links TRBV7-9 with TRBJ2-1, with D uncertain. Germline lookup yields CDR1 SEHNR and CDR2 FQNEAQ (reference sequence). The CDR3 is 14 residues long. V lost 3 bases to trimming and J lost 8 bases, with 14 bases between them. The CDR3 region is CASSFEVPAHEQFF. Written as DNA, the CDR3 is TGTGCCAGCAGCTTCGAGGTCCCCGCTCATGAGCAGTTCTTC.

The table lists this clone with a count of one. The V and J genes are TRBV30 and TRBJ1-5, with TRBD1 matching over 7 bases. CDR1 is GTSNPN, CDR2 SVGIG, per germline (reference sequence). CDR3 length: 15 amino acids. V shed 4 bases and J 6 bases; nucleotides not matched to a gene: 12. The CDR3 nucleotides are TGTGCCTGGAATCTCGGACAGGTGTCGGCTCAGCCCCAGCATTTT. This codes for CAWNLGQVSAQPQHF.

J is TRBJ2-3 and V is TRBV28; 11 bases are shared with TRBD2. The CDR3 consists of 14 residues. Germline V lookup: CDR1 MDHEN, CDR2 SYDVKM. J was trimmed by 4 bases and V by 3 bases; bases with no gene match: 0. The CDR3 reads CASSLGLAADTQYF. The DNA of the CDR3 is TGTGCCAGCAGTTTGGGACTAGCGGCAGATACGCAGTATTTT.

V usage is TRBV6-6 and J usage is TRBJ2-3, with 15 bases identical to TRBD2. There are 16 residues in the CDR3. The junction had 5 bases not matched to a gene; V was cut back by 7 bases and J by 3 bases. The V gene's germline CDR1 is MNHNY and CDR2 SVGAGI (reference sequence). In nucleotides, the CDR3 is TGTGCCAGCACCCGGGGACTAGCGGGAGGTACAGATACGCAGTATTTT. It is translated as CASTRGLAGGTDTQYF.

The chain uses TRBV5-8 and TRBJ2-2; TRBD2 matches 7 bases. Trimming took 0 bases from V and 0 from J; bases not matched to a gene: 11. The germline gives CDR1 SGHTS, CDR2 YDEGEE. This CDR3 has 19 amino acids. DNA of the CDR3: TGTGCCAGCAGCTTGGCTGGAGCTAGCGGCTTTGCGAACACCGGGGAGCTGTTTTTT. It codes for CASSLAGASGFANTGELFF.

The chain carries TRBV7-2 and TRBJ2-1, with 9 bases identical to TRBD1. The CDR3 sequence is 14 residues long. Germline V lookup: CDR1 SGHTA, CDR2 FQGNSA. The ends lost 9 bases at V and 9 bases at J; junction bases unmatched: 12. This chain's CDR3 is CASRSDRGGGEQFF. As DNA, the CDR3 is TGTGCCAGTCGCTCGGACAGGGGAGGGGGTGAGCAGTTCTTC.